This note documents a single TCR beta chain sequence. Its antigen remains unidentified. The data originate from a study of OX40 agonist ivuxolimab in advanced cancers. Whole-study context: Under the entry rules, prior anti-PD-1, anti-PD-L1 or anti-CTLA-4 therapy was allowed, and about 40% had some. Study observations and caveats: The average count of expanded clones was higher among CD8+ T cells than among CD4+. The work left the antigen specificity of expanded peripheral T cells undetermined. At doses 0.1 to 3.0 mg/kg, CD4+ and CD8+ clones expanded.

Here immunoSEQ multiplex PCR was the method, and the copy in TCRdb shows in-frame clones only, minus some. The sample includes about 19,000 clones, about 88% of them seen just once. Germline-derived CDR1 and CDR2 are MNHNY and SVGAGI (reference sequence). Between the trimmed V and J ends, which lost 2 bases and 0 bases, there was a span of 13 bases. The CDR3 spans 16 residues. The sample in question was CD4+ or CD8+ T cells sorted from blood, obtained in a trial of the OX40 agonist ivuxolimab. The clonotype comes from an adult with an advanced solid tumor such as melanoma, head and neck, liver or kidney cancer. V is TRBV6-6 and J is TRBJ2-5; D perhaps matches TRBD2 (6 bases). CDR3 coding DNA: TGTGCCAGCAGTTACGGAGGGGCTGGGTACCAAGAGACCCAGTACTTC. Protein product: CASSYGGAGYQETQYF.